This T cell receptor beta chain was sequenced in a study of cytomegalovirus exposure and HLA in healthy donors. Concerning this clone: The antigen is not known.

This CDR3 comprises 13 residues. Trimming took 5 bases from V and 5 from J; bases not matched to a gene: 7. Germline values: CDR1 GTSNPN, CDR2 SVGIG (reference sequence). Study outcomes and limitations: A few CMV-associated chains were confirmed in vitro to be specific for CMV antigens. It was reportedly the case that the classifier diagnosed cytomegalovirus status with high specificity and sensitivity. For most TCR sequences rarity was the rule, although some public TCRs occurred in many donors.

Assay: immunoSEQ multiplex PCR; the TCRdb copy retains only in-frame clones and omits some. Of more than 200,000 clones listed, about 90% were seen once; the top ten hold more than 10%. The donors belonged to the roughly 110-subject validation cohort, separate from the 666-subject first cohort. Sequenced material: PBMCs. This rearrangement joins TRBV30 to TRBJ2-7; 9 nucleotides align to TRBD2. This TCR derives from a man aged 18 to 35 in good health and CMV-seropositive. CDR3 coding DNA: TGTGCCTGGTCCTTAGCGGGGGCACACGAGCAGTACTTC. The encoded protein is CAWSLAGAHEQYF. The variable domain in full, with the rest retrieved from reference TRBV30 and TRBJ2-7, is SQTIHQWPATLVQPVGSPLSLECTVEGTSNPNLYWYRQAAGRGLQLLFYSVGIGQISSEVPQNLSASRPQDRQFILSSKKLLLSDSGFYLCAWSLAGAHEQYFGPGTRLTVT.